The source of this T cell receptor beta chain is a study of T cell responses to AZD1222 COVID-19 vaccine. Regarding the study as a whole: Dominant at 160-218 and 743-854, vaccine-associated CD4 TCRs also spanned spike.

About this clone itself: Its specificity is not known.

This CDR3 is built from 16 residues. Looked up from germline, CDR1 is MNHEY and CDR2 is SVGAGI. The J segment lost 2 bases and the V segment lost 0 bases, leaving 4 bases of the junction unmatched. The assay was immunoSEQ multiplex PCR, and TCRdb's table has in-frame clones only and misses some. The sample lists about 70,000 clones, roughly 84% seen once, with over 7.5% in the top ten. The TCR was taken from an adult in good health. The V gene is TRBV6-5, the J gene TRBJ1-2, with 9 bases identical to TRBD1. The starting material was peripheral blood, obtained on day 0 of AZD1222 vaccination. The CDR3 sequence is CASSYSGTGSNYGYTF. In nucleotides, the CDR3 is TGTGCCAGCAGTTACTCGGGGACAGGGTCCAACTATGGCTACACCTTC.